This T cell receptor (beta chain) was found in a study of T cell repertoires in MIS-A myocarditis. The assay was immunoSEQ multiplex PCR, and TCRdb's table has in-frame clones only and misses some. The data contain 13,000 to 15,000 clones, 74% of them seen just once; the ten biggest clones take up approximately 60%. This CDR3 spans 13 amino acids. Trimming left V 8 bases short and J 3 bases short, with 13 bases between. CDR1 and CDR2 from the germline V gene are MGHRA and YSYEKL. This clone was seen a few times. This chain joins TRBV4-1 and TRBJ1-1, with D perhaps matching TRBD1 (6 bases). Source material: left ventricle heart tissue obtained at autopsy. The TCR sequence derives from a man aged 18 to 30 with fulminant myocarditis from multisystem inflammatory syndrome in adults (MIS-A) after COVID-19. The CDR3 loop is CASSRAGDTEAFF. DNA for the CDR3: TGCGCCAGCTCGAGGGCAGGGGACACTGAAGCTTTCTTT.